The rows below give T cell receptor beta chains drawn from one sample of a study of blood T cell repertoires in COVID-19. The data were produced by immunoSEQ multiplex PCR, yet TCRdb's version contains in-frame clones alone and is incomplete. Of some 130,000 clones listed, about 91% are singletons. Sequenced material: peripheral blood. These receptors originate from a man in his fifties with acute or convalescent COVID-19. Both conserved end residues are part of each CDR3. The order of the fields is D gene, V gene, clone size, J gene, CDR3 protein, CDR3 DNA. D genes are given only for firm matches. A row's size may be missing; if present it is once, few, many or a size class.

.	TRBV29-1	.	TRBJ1-2	CSVSGGLLYTF	TGCAGCGTTTCAGGTGGGCTCCTCTACACCTTC
TRBD1	TRBV9	.	TRBJ2-3	CASSIRQGPDTQYF	TGTGCCAGCAGCATACGACAGGGGCCTGATACGCAGTATTTT
TRBD1	TRBV2	.	TRBJ1-1	CASSEESVTGGTEAFF	TGTGCCAGCAGTGAAGAATCCGTGACAGGGGGCACTGAAGCTTTCTTT
TRBD1	TRBV5-1	once	TRBJ1-1	CASSSTPQGAGEAFF	TGCGCCAGCAGTTCTACCCCACAGGGGGCGGGTGAAGCTTTCTTT
TRBD2	TRBV18	.	TRBJ2-5	CASSHGLAGVWRQETQYF	TGTGCCAGCTCACACGGACTAGCGGGAGTTTGGCGCCAAGAGACCCAGTACTTC
.	TRBV5-1	.	TRBJ2-6	CASSLGGPGANVLTF	TGCGCCAGCAGCCTGGGGGGCCCTGGGGCCAACGTCCTGACTTTC
.	TRBV10-3	.	TRBJ1-3	CAISGRTAEGNTIYF	TGTGCCATCAGTGGCCGCACCGCCGAGGGAAACACCATATATTTT
.	TRBV28	.	TRBJ1-5	CASTRGAGQPQHF	TGTGCCAGCACCCGGGGGGCGGGTCAGCCCCAGCATTTT
TRBD1	TRBV6-5	once	TRBJ1-4	CASGTGSEKLFF	TGTGCCAGCGGGACAGGGAGTGAAAAACTGTTTTTT
TRBD2	TRBV4-2	once	TRBJ2-4	CASSQTGTSGLKNIQYF	TGTGCCAGCAGCCAAACCGGGACTAGCGGCCTAAAAAACATTCAGTACTTC
TRBD2	TRBV4-1	.	TRBJ2-5	CASSQVGTSGRSGETQYF	TGCGCCAGCAGCCAAGTCGGGACTAGCGGGAGGTCCGGGGAGACCCAGTACTTC
.	TRBV5-4	.	TRBJ2-4	CASSQSEAAKNIQYF	TGTGCCAGCAGCCAGTCTGAGGCGGCCAAAAACATTCAGTACTTC
TRBD1	TRBV27	.	TRBJ1-1	CASSPRQGVTEAFF	TGTGCCAGCAGCCCGAGGCAGGGGGTCACTGAAGCTTTCTTT
TRBD1	TRBV6-5	.	TRBJ2-2	CASKGQRNTGELFF	TGTGCCAGCAAGGGACAGAGAAACACCGGGGAGCTGTTTTTT
TRBD2	TRBV6-4	.	TRBJ2-1	CASSVLAGGYNEQFF	TGTGCCAGCAGTGTCCTAGCGGGAGGTTACAATGAGCAGTTCTTC
.	TRBV7-9	.	TRBJ1-1	CASSPTDSWNTEAFF	TGTGCCAGCAGCCCCACCGACAGTTGGAACACTGAAGCTTTCTTT
TRBD1	TRBV7-9	once	TRBJ1-1	CASRSPGQGNLGAEAFF	TGTGCCAGCAGATCGCCGGGACAGGGAAATCTTGGTGCGGAAGCTTTCTTT
.	TRBV5-1	.	TRBJ1-2	CASSLLDSYGYTF	TGCGCCAGCAGCTTACTGGACAGCTATGGCTACACCTTC
.	TRBV19	.	TRBJ1-2	CASNGQNYYGYTF	TGTGCCAGTAATGGACAGAACTACTATGGCTACACCTTC
TRBD1	TRBV5-1	.	TRBJ2-6	CASSRRRQGANSGANVLTF	TGCGCCAGCAGCCGAAGAAGACAGGGGGCTAACTCTGGGGCCAACGTCCTGACTTTC
.	TRBV3-1/TRBV3-2	.	TRBJ1-1	CASSQGSRGLEAFF	TGTGCCAGCAGCCAAGGTTCAAGGGGCCTTGAAGCTTTCTTT
.	TRBV5-4	.	TRBJ1-1	CASSPYRNTEAFF	TGTGCCAGCAGCCCATACAGGAACACTGAAGCTTTCTTT
.	TRBV28	.	TRBJ2-3	CASRPGTPYTQYF	TGTGCCAGCAGGCCAGGGACACCGTATACGCAGTATTTT
.	TRBV19	.	TRBJ1-1	CASRWTEIMNTEAFF	TGTGCCAGTAGATGGACAGAAATCATGAACACTGAAGCTTTCTTT
.	TRBV6-5	.	TRBJ2-5	CASRLRIQETQYF	TGTGCCAGCCGTCTGAGGATCCAAGAGACCCAGTACTTC
.	TRBV18	.	TRBJ1-1	CASSPNRDTEAFF	TGTGCCAGCTCGCCCAACAGGGACACTGAAGCTTTCTTT
.	TRBV5-1	.	TRBJ1-5	CASSEVPMRNSNQPQHF	TGCGCCAGCAGTGAAGTCCCCATGAGGAATAGCAATCAGCCCCAGCATTTT
TRBD2	TRBV6-2/TRBV6-3	.	TRBJ2-1	CASSYSNLAGAPTYNEQFF	TGTGCCAGCAGTTACTCGAACCTAGCGGGGGCACCTACCTACAATGAGCAGTTCTTC
.	TRBV5-1	.	TRBJ1-3	CASSLNGGRTFDTIYF	TGCGCCAGCAGCTTGAACGGGGGAAGGACGTTTGACACCATATATTTT
.	TRBV7-8	.	TRBJ1-1	CASSFQGNTEAFF	TGTGCCAGCAGCTTCCAGGGGAACACTGAAGCTTTCTTT
TRBD1	TRBV5-4	.	TRBJ1-1	CASNRQGSTEAFF	TGTGCCAGCAATAGACAGGGTAGCACTGAAGCTTTCTTT
TRBD1	TRBV19	.	TRBJ2-5	CASSIVMTGVAETQYF	TGTGCCAGTAGTATTGTAATGACAGGGGTAGCGGAGACCCAGTACTTC
.	TRBV28	once	TRBJ1-3	CASSMTLVDGGSGNTIYF	TGTGCCAGCAGTATGACCCTGGTTGATGGAGGGTCTGGAAACACCATATATTTT